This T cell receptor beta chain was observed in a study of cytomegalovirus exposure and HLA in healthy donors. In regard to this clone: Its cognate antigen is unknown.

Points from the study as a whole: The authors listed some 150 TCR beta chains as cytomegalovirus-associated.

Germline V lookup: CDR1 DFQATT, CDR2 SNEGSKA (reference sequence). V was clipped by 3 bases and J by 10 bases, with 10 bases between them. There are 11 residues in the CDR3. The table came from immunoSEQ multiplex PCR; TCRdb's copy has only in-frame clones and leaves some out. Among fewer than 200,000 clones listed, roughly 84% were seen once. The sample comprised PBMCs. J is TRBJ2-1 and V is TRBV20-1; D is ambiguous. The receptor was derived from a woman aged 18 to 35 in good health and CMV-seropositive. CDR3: CSASPFEEQFF. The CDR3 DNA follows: TGCAGTGCTAGCCCCTTTGAGGAGCAGTTCTTC.